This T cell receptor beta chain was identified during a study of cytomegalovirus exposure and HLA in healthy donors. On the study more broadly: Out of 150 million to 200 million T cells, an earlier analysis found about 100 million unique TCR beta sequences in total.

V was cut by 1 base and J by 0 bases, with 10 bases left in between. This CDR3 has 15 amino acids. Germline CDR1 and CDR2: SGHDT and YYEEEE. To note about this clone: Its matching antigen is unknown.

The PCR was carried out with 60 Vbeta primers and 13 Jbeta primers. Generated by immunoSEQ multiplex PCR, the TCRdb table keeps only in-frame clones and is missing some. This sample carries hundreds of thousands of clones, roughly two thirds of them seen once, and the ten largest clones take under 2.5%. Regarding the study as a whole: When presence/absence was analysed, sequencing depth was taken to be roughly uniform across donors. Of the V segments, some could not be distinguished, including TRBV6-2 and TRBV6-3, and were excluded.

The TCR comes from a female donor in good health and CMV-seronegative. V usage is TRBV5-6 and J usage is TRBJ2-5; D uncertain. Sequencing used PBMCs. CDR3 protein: CASSLRSRYQETQYF. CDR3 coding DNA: TGTGCCAGCAGCTTGAGAAGCCGGTACCAAGAGACCCAGTACTTC.